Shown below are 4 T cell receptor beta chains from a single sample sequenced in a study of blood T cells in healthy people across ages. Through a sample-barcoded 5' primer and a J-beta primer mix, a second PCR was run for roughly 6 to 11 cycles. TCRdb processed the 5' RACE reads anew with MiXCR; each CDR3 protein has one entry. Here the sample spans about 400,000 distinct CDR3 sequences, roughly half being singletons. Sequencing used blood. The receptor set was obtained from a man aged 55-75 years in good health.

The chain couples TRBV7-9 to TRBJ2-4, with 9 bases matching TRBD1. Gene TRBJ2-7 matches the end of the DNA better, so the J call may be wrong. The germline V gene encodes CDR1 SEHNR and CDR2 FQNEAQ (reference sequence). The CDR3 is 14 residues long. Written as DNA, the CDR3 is TGTGCCAGCAGCTCCGGGACAGGGATCCACGAGCAGTACTTC. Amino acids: CASSSGTGIHEQYF.

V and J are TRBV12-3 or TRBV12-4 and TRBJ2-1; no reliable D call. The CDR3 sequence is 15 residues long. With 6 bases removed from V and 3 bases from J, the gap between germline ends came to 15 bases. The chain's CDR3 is CASSPGGTHYNEQFF. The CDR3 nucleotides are TGTGCCAGCAGCCCAGGCGGTACTCACTACAATGAGCAGTTCTTC.

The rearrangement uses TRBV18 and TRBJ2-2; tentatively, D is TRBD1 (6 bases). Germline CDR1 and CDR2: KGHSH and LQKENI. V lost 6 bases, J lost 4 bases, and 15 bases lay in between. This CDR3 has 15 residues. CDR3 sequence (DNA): TGTGCCAGCTCGGCTAGCAGGGGACGCACCGGGGAGCTGTTTTTT. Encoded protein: CASSASRGRTGELFF.

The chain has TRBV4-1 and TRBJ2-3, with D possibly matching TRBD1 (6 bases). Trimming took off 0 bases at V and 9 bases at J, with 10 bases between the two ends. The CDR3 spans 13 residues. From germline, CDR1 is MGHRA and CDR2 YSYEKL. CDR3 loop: CASSQDQGHTQYF. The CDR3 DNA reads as TGCGCCAGCAGCCAAGATCAGGGACACACGCAGTATTTT.